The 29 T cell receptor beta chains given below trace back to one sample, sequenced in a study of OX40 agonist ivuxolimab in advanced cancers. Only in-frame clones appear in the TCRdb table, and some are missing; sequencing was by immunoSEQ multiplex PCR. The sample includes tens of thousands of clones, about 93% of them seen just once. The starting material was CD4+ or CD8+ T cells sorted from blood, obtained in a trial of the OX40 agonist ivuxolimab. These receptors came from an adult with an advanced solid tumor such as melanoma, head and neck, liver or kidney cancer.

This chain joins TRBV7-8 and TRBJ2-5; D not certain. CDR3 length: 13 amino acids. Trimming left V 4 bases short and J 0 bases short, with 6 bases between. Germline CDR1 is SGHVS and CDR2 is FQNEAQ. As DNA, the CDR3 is TGTGCCAGCAGCTGGGCCCACCAAGAGACCCAGTACTTC. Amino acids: CASSWAHQETQYF.

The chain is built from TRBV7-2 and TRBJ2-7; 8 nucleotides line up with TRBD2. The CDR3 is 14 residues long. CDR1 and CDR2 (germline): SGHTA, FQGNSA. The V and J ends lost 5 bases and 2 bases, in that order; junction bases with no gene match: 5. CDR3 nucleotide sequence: TGTGCCAGCAGCATCTTAGCGGGGACCTACGAGCAGTACTTC. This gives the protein CASSILAGTYEQYF.

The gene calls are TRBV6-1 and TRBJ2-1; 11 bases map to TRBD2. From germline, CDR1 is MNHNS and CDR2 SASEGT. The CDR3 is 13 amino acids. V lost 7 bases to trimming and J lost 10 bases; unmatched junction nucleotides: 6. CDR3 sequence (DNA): TGTGCCAGCACCCTAGCGGGAGGCCGAGAGCAGTTCTTC. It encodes CASTLAGGREQFF.

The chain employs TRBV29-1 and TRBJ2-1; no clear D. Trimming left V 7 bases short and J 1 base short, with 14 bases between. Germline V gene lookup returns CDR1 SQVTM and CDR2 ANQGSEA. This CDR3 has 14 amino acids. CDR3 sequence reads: CSADVTYSYNEQFF. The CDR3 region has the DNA TGCAGCGCCGACGTCACTTATTCCTACAATGAGCAGTTCTTC.

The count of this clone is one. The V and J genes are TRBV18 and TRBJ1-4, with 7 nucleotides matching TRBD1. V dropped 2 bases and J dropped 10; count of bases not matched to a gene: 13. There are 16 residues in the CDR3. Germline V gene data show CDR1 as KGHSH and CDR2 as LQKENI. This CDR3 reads CASSPRTGLGGGKLFF. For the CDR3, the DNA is TGTGCCAGCTCACCAAGGACAGGCCTTGGTGGGGGAAAACTGTTTTTT.

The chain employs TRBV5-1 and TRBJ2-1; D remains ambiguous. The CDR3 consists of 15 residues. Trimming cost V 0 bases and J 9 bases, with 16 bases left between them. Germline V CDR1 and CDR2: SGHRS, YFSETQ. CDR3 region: CASSLAGPSTSEQFF. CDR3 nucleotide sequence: TGCGCCAGCAGCTTGGCAGGCCCCAGTACCTCTGAGCAGTTCTTC.

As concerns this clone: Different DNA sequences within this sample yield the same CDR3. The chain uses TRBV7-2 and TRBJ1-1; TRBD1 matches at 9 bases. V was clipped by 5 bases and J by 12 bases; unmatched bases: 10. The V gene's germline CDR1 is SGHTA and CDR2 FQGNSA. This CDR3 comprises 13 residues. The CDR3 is CASSVLGQGSTFF. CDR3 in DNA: TGTGCCAGCAGCGTCCTTGGACAGGGGTCGACTTTCTTT.

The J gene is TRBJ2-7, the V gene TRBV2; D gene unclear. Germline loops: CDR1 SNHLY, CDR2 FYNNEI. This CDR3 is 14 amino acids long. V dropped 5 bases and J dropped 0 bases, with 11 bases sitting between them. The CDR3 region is CASSIGSVSYEQYF. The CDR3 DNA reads TGTGCCAGCAGTATTGGGTCAGTCTCCTACGAGCAGTACTTC.

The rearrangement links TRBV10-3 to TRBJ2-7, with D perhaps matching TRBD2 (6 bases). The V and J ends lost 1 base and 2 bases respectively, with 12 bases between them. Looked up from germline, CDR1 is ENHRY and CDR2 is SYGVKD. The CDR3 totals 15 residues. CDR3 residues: CAISELGGSTYEQYF. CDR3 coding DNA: TGTGCCATCAGTGAGTTGGGAGGCTCAACCTACGAGCAGTACTTC.

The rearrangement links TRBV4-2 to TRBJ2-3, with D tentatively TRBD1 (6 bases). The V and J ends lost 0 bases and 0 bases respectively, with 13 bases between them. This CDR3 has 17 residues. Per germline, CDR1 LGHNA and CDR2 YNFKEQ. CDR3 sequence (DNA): TGTGCCAGCAGCCAAGAGGGTACAGGGTTAAGCACAGATACGCAGTATTTT. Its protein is CASSQEGTGLSTDTQYF.

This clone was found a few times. CDR3 protein: CASSQERGSQGLISPQHF. The DNA of the CDR3 is TGTGCCAGCAGCCAAGAGAGGGGGAGTCAGGGACTCATCAGCCCCCAGCATTTT. The chain couples TRBV4-2 to TRBJ1-5, with D perhaps matching TRBD1 (6 bases). Germline V gives CDR1 LGHNA, CDR2 YNFKEQ. The CDR3 covers 18 residues. The ends were cut back, 0 bases at V and 10 bases at J, with 25 bases in the middle.

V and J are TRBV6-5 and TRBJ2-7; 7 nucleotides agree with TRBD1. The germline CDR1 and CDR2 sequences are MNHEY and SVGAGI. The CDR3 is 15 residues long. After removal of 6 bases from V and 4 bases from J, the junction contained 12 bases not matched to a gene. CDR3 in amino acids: CASSPTKGASYEQYF. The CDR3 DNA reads TGTGCCAGCAGCCCCACCAAGGGGGCGTCATACGAGCAGTACTTC.

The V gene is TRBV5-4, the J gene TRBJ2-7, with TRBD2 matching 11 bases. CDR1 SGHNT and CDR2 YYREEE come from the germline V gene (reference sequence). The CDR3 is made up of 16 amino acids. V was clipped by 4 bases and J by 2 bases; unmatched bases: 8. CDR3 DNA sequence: TGTGCCAGCAGCGGAGTCGGGACTAGCGGTACCTACGAGCAGTACTTC. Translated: CASSGVGTSGTYEQYF.

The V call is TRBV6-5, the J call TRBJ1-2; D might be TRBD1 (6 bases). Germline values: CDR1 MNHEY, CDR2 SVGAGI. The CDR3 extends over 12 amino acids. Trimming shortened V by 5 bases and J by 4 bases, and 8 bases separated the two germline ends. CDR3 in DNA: TGTGCCAGCAGTGAAGGGGGCTATGGCTACACCTTC. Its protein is CASSEGGYGYTF.

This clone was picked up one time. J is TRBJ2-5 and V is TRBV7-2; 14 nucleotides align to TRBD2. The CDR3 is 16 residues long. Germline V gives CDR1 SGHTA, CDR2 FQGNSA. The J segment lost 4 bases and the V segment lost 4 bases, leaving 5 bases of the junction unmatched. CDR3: CASSSRLAGGSETQYF. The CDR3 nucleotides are TGTGCCAGCAGCTCACGACTAGCGGGAGGGTCAGAGACCCAGTACTTC.

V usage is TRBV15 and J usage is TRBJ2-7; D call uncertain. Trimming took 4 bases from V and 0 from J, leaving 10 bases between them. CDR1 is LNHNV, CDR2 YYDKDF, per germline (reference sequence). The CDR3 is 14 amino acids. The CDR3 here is CATSKRVSSYEQYF. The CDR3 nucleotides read TGTGCCACCAGCAAACGAGTGAGCTCCTACGAGCAGTACTTC.

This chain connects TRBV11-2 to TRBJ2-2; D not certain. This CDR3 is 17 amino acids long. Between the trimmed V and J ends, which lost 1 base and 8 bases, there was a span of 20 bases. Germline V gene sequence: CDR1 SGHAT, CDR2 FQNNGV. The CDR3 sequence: CASSLVVIAFDSGELFF. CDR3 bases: TGTGCCAGCAGCTTAGTTGTAATTGCCTTTGATTCAGGGGAGCTGTTTTTT.

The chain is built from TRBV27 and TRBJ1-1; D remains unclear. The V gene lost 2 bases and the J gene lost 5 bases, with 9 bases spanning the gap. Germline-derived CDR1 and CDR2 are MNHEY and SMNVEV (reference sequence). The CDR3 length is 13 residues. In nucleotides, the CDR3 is TGTGCCAGCAGTTTACGGGATCGGACTGAAGCTTTCTTT. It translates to CASSLRDRTEAFF.

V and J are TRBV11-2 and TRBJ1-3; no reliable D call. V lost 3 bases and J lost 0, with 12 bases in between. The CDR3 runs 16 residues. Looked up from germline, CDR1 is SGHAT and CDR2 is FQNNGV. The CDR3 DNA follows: TGTGCCAGCAGCTTCTACCCATCCAACTCTGGAAACACCATATATTTT. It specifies CASSFYPSNSGNTIYF.

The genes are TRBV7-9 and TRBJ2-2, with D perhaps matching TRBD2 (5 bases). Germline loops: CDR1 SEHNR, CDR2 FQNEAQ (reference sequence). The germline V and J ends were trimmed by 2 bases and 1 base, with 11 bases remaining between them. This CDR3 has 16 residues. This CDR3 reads CASSLSYGMNTGELFF. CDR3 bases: TGTGCCAGCAGCTTAAGCTACGGGATGAACACCGGGGAGCTGTTTTTT.

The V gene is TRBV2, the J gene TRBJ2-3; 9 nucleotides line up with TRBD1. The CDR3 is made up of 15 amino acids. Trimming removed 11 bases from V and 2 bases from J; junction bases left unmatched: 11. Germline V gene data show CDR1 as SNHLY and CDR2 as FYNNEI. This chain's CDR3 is CAYRGRAVNTDTQYF. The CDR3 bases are TGTGCCTACAGGGGGCGCGCGGTTAACACAGATACGCAGTATTTT.

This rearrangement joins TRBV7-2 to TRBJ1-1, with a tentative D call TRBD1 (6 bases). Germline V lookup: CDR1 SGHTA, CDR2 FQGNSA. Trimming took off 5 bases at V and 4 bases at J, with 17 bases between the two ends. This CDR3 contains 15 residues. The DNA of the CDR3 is TGTGCCAGCAGCCGGGACATATTACCCGCCACTGAAGCTTTCTTT. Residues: CASSRDILPATEAFF.

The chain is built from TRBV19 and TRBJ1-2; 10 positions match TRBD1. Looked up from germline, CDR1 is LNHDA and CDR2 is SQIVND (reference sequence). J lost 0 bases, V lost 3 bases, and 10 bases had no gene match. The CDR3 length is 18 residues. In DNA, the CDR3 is TGTGCCAGTAGTATCTCCCAATCTGGACAGGGGGCTAACTATGGCTACACCTTC. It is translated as CASSISQSGQGANYGYTF.

CDR3 loop: CATLREYSNQPQHF. CDR3 in DNA: TGTGCCACGCTGAGAGAATATAGCAATCAGCCCCAGCATTTT. This chain joins TRBV15 and TRBJ1-5; no definite D call. The germline V and J ends were trimmed by 9 bases and 0 bases, with 12 bases remaining between them. Germline assignment: CDR1 LNHNV and CDR2 YYDKDF (reference sequence). The CDR3 sequence is 14 residues long.

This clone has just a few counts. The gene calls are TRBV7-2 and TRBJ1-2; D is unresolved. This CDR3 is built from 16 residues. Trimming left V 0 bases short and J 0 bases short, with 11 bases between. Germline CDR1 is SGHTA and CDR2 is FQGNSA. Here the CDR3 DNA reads TGTGCCAGCAGCTTAGCGTCCGGCGACGCTAACTATGGCTACACCTTC. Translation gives CASSLASGDANYGYTF.

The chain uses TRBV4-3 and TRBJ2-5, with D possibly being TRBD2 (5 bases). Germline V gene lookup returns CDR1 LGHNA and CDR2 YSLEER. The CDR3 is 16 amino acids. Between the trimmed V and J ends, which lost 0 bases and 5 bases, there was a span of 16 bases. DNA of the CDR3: TGCGCCAGCAGCCAAGAACCGGGTCCCCGAGGGGAGACCCAGTACTTC. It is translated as CASSQEPGPRGETQYF.

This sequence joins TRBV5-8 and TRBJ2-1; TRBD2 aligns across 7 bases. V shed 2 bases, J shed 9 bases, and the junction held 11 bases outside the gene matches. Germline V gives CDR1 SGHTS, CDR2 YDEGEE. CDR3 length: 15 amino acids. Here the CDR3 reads CASSFSSGIRGEQFF. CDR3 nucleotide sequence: TGTGCCAGCAGCTTTTCCAGCGGGATTAGGGGTGAGCAGTTCTTC.

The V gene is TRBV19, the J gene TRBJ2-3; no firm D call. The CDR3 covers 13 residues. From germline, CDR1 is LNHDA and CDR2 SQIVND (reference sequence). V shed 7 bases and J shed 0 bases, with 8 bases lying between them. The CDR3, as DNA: TGTGCCAGTAACCACCCCAGCACAGATACGCAGTATTTT. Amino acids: CASNHPSTDTQYF.

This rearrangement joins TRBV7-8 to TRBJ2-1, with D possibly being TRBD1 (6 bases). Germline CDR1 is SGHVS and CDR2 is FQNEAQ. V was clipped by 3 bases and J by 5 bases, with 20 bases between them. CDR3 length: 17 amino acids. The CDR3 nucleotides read TGTGCCAGCAGCTTGAGTTTAGGTCGGACAGTTCACAATGAGCAGTTCTTC. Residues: CASSLSLGRTVHNEQFF.